A single T cell receptor (beta chain) is shown here with its context. Antigen specificity is unknown. The data derive from a study of shared clonotypes between healthy human individuals. Whole-study context: Participating donors consisted of two women and a few men aged 18 to 49. Notes on the study in general: With a handful of donors compared, roughly 4.9% of naive CD4 clonotypes were shared.

The CDR3 spans 15 residues. Germline V gene sequence: CDR1 SGHTA, CDR2 FQGNSA. With 5 bases removed from V and 5 bases from J, the gap between germline ends came to 18 bases. Every donor was a Caucasian adult from Nashville, Tennessee. Replicate PCRs run on sorted subsets employed 200 to 250 ng DNA, approximately 30,000 T cell genomes. Only in-frame clones appear in the TCRdb table, and some are missing; sequencing was by immunoSEQ multiplex PCR. The data contain some 2,000,000 clones, 95% of them singletons. Sample: naive CD4+ T cells sorted from blood. Sample subset: CD45RA+ positively selected. The clonotype originates from a man between 18 and 35 years old in good health. This chain uses TRBV7-2 with TRBJ2-5, with D possibly being TRBD2 (7 bases). The CDR3 DNA sequence: TGTGCCAGCAGCGTAAGGGGGAGGGCCGGGGAGACCCAGTACTTC. Protein sequence: CASSVRGRAGETQYF.